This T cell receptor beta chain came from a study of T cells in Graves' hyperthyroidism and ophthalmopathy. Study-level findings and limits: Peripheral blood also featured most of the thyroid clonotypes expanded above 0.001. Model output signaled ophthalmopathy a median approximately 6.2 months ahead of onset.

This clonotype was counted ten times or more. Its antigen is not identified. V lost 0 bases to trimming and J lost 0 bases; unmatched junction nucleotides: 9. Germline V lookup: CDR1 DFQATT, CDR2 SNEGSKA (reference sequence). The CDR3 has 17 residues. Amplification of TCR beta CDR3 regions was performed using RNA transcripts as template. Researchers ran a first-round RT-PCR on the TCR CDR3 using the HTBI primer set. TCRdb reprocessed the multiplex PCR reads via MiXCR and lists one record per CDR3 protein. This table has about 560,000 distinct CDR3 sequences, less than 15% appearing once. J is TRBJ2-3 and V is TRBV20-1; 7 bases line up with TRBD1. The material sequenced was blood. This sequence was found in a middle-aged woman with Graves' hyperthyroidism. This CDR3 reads CSARDFRGTVSTDTQYF. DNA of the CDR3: TGCAGTGCTAGAGATTTCAGAGGGACAGTCAGCACAGATACGCAGTATTTT.